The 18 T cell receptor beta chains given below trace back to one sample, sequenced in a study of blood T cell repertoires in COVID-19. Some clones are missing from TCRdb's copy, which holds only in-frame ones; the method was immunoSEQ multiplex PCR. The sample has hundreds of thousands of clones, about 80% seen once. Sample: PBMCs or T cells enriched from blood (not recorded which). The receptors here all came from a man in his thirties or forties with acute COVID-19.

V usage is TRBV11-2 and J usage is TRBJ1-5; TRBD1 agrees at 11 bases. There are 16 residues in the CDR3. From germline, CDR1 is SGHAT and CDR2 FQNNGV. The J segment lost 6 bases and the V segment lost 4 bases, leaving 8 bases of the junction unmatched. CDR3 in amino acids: CASSSNGQGAAQPQHF. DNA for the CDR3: TGTGCCAGCAGCTCCAATGGACAGGGGGCAGCTCAGCCCCAGCATTTT. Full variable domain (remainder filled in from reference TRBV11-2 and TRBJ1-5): EAGVAQSPRYKIIEKRQSVAFWCNPISGHATLYWYQQILGQGPKLLIQFQNNGVVDDSQLPKDRFSAERLKGVDSTLKIQPAKLEDSAVYLCASSSNGQGAAQPQHFGDGTRLSIL.

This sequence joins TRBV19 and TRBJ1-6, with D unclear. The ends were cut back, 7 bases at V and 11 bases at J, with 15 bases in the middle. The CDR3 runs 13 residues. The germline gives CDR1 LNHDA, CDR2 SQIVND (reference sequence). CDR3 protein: CASTLTGSTPLHF. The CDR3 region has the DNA TGTGCCAGTACCCTAACCGGTAGCACACCCCTCCACTTT.

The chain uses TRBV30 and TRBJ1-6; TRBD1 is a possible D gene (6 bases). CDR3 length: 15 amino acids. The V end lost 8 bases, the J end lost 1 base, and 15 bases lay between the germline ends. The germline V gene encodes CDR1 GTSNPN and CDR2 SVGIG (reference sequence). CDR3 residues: CAVNPGASYNSPLHF. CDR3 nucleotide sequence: TGTGCCGTCAACCCAGGGGCTTCCTATAATTCACCCCTCCACTTT.

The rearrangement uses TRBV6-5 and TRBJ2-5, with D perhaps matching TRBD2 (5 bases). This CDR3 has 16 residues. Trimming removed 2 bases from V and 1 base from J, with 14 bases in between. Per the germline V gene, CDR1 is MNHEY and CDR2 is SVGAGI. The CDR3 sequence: CASSYRTGTGQETQYF. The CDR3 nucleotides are TGTGCCAGCAGTTACCGCACGGGAACGGGCCAAGAGACCCAGTACTTC.

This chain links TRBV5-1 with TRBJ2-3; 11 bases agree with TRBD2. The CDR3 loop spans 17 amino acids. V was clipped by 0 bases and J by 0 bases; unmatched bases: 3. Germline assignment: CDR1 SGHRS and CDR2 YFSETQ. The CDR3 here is CASSLVTSGGSTDTQYF. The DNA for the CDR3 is TGCGCCAGCAGCTTGGTTACTAGCGGGGGTAGCACAGATACGCAGTATTTT.

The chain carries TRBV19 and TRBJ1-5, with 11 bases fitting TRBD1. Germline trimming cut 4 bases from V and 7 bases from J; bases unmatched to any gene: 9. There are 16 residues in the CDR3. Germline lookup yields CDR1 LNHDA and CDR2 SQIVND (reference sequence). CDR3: CASSTSGQGARQPQHF. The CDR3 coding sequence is TGTGCCAGTAGTACCTCCGGACAGGGGGCTCGGCAGCCCCAGCATTTT.

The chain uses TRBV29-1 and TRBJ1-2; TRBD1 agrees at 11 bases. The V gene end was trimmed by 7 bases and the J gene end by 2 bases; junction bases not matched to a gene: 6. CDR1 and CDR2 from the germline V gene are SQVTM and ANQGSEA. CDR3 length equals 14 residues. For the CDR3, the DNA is TGCAGCGCAGCCCGGGACAGGGGGAACTATGGCTACACCTTC. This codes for CSAARDRGNYGYTF.

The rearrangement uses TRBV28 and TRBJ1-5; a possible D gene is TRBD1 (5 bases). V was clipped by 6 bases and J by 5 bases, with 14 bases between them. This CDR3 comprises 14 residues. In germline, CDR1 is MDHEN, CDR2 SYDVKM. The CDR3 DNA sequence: TGTGCCAGCAGGGGGGGAAGGGAGTATCAGCCCCAGCATTTT. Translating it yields CASRGGREYQPQHF.

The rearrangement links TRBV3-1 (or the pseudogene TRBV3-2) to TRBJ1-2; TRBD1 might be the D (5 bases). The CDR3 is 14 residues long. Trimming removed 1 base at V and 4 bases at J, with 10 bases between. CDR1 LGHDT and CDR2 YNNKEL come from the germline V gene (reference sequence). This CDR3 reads CASSQVGGVYGYTF. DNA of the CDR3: TGTGCCAGCAGCCAAGTCGGGGGTGTCTATGGCTACACCTTC.

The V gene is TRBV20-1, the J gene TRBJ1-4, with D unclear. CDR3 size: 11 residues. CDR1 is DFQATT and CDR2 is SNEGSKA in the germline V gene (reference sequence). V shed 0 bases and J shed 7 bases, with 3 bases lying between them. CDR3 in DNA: TGCAGTGCTAGAGATCTTGAAAAACTGTTTTTT. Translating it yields CSARDLEKLFF.

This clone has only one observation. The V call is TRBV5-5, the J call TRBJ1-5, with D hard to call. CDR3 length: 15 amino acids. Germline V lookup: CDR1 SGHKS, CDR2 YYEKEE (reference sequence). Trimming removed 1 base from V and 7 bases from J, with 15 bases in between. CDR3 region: CASSLWSGNGQPQHF. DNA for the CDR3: TGTGCCAGCAGCTTGTGGTCCGGTAACGGGCAGCCCCAGCATTTT.

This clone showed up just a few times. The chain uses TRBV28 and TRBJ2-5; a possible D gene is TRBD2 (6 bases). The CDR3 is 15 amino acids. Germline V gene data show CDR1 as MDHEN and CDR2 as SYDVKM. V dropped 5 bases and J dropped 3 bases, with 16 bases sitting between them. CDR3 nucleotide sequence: TGTGCCAGCAGTCCTACTAGCCCTATAAAAGAGACCCAGTACTTC. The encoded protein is CASSPTSPIKETQYF. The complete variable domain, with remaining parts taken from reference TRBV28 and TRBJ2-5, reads DVKVTQSSRYLVKRTGEKVFLECVQDMDHENMFWYRQDPGLGLRLIYFSYDVKMKEKGDIPEGYSVSREKKERFSLILESASTNQTSMYLCASSPTSPIKETQYFGPGTRLLVL.

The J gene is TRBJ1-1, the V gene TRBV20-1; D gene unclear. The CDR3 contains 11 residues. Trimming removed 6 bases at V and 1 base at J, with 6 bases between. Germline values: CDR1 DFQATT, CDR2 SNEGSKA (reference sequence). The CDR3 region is CSAKRNTEAFF. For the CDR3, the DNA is TGCAGTGCAAAGAGGAACACTGAAGCTTTCTTT.

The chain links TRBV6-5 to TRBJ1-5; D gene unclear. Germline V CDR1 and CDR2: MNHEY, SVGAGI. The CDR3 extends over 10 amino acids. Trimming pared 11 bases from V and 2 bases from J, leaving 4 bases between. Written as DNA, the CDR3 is TGTGCCTGCGGCAATCAGCCCCAGCATTTT. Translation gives CACGNQPQHF.

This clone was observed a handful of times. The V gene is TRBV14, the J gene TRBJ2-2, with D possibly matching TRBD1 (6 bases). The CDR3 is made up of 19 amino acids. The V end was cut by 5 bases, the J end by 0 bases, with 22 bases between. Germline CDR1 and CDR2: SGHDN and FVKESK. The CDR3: CASSEHFALQGSNTGELFF. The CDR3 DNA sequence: TGTGCCAGCAGCGAACACTTCGCCTTACAGGGATCGAACACCGGGGAGCTGTTTTTT.

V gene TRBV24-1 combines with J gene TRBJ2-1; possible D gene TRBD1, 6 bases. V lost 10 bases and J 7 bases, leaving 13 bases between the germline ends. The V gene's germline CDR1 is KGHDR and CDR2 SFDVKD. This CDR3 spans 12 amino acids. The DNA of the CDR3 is TGTGCCACGACAGGAGAGTGGAATGAGCAGTTCTTC. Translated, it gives CATTGEWNEQFF.

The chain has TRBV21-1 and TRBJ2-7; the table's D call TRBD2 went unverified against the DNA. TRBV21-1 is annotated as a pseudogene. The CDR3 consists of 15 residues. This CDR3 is CASSLPHGTGGCEYV. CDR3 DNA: TGTGCCAGCAGCCTTCCACATGGGACGGGGGGGTGTGAGTACGTC.

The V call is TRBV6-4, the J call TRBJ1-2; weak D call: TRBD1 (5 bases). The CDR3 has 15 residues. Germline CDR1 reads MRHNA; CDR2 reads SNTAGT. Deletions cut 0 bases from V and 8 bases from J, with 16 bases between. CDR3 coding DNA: TGTGCCAGCAGTGACTCGGGGGGAGTAGTGAGCGGCTACACCTTC. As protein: CASSDSGGVVSGYTF.